The following is a T cell receptor beta chain sequence with its context. Produced via immunoSEQ multiplex PCR; TCRdb's table is partial and in-frame only. The sample lists 30,000 to 35,000 clones; about 86% were seen once. This CDR3 comprises 14 residues. V lost 5 bases to trimming and J lost 5 bases, with 16 bases between them. Germline lookup yields CDR1 MNHEY and CDR2 SVGEGT. This sample was taken from a study of control samples from healthy donors and cancer patients. The genes are TRBV6-2 or TRBV6-3 and TRBJ2-7; a possible D gene is TRBD2 (6 bases). The clonotype comes from a woman aged 40-49 years with lung cancer. The sample comprised PBMCs. The DNA for the CDR3 is TGTGCCAGCAGTCGTTCTAGCGCACCCAACGAGCAGTACTTC. Translated, it gives CASSRSSAPNEQYF.